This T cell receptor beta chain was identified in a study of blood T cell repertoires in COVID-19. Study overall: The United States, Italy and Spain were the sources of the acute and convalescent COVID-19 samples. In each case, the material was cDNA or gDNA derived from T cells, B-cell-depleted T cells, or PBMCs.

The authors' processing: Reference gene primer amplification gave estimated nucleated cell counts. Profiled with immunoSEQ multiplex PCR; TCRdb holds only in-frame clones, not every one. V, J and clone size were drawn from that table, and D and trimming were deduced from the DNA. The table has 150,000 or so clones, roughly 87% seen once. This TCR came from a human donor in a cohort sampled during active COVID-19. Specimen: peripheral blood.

The CDR3 loop is CASSLRPGSGDTQYF. DNA of the CDR3: TGCGCCAGCAGCTTGAGGCCGGGGTCCGGAGATACGCAGTATTTT. The V and J genes are TRBV5-1 and TRBJ2-3, with TRBD2 as a possible D gene (5 bases). Trimming removed 1 base at V and 5 bases at J, with 14 bases between. There are 15 residues in the CDR3. Germline CDR1 and CDR2: SGHRS and YFSETQ.